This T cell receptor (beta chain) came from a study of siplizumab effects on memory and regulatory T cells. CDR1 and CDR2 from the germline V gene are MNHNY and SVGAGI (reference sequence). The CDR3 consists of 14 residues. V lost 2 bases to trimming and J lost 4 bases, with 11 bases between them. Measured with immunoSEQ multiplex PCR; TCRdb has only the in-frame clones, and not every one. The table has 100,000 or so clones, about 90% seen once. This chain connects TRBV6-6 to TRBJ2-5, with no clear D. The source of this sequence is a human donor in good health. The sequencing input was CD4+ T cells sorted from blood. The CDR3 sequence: CASSYGTTGETQYF. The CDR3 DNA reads TGTGCCAGCAGTTACGGCACGACGGGAGAGACCCAGTACTTC.